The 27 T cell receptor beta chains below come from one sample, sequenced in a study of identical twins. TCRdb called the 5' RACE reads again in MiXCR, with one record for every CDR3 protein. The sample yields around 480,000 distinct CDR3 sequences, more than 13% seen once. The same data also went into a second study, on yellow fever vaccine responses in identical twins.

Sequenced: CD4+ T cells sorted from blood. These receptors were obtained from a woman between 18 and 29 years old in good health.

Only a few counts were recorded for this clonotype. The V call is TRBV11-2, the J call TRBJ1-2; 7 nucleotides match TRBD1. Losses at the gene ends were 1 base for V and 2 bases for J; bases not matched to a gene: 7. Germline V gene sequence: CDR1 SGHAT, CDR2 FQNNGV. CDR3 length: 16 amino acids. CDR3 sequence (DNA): TGTGCCAGCAGCTTAGGGTTGACAGGGAGAAACTATGGCTACACCTTC. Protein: CASSLGLTGRNYGYTF.

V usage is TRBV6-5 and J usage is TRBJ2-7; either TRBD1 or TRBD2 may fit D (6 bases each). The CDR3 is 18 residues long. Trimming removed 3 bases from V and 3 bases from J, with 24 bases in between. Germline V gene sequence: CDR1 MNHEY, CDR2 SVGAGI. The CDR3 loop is CASSYDPKRERGDYEQYF. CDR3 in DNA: TGTGCCAGCAGTTATGATCCAAAACGGGAAAGGGGGGACTACGAGCAGTACTTC.

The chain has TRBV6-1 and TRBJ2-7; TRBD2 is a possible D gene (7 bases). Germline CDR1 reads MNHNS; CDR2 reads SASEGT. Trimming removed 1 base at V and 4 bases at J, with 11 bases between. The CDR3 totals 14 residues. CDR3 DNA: TGTGCCAGCAGTGAAGTAAGGGGGGGGTACGAGCAGTACTTC. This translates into CASSEVRGGYEQYF.

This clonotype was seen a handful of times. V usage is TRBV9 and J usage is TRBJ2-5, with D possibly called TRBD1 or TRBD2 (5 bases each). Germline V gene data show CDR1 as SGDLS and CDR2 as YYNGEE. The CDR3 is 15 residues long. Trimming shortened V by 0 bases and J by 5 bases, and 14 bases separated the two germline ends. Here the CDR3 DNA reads TGTGCCAGCAGCGTAGCTACGGGGCAGTCGGAGACCCAGTACTTC. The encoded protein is CASSVATGQSETQYF.

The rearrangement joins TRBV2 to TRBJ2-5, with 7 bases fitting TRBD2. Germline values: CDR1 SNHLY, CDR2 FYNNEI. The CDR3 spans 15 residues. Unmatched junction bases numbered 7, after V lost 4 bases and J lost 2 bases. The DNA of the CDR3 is TGTGCCAGCAGTGTCTTAGCGGGCACACAAGAGACCCAGTACTTC. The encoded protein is CASSVLAGTQETQYF.

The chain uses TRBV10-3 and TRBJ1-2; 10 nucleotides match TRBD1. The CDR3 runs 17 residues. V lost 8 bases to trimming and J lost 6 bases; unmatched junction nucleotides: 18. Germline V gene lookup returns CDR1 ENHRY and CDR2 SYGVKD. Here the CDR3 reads CAIQKSLPGQGIDGYTF. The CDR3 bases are TGTGCCATCCAAAAAAGCTTACCGGGACAGGGGATTGATGGCTACACCTTC.

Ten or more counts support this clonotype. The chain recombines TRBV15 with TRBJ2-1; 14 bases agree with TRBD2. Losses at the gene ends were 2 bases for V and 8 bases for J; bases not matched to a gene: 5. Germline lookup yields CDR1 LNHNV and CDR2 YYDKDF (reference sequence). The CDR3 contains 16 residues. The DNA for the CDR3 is TGTGCCACCAGCAGACCGGGACTAGCGGGAGTTTATGAGCAGTTCTTC. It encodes CATSRPGLAGVYEQFF.

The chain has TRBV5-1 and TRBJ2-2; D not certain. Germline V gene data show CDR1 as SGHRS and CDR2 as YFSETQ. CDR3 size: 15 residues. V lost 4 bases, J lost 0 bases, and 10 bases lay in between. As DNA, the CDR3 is TGCGCCAGCAGCGGGCGGTTGACGAACACCGGGGAGCTGTTTTTT. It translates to CASSGRLTNTGELFF.

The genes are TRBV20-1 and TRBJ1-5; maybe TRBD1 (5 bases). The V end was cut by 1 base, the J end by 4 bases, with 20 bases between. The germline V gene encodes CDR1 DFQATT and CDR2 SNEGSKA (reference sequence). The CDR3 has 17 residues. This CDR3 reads CSARGWVQGEPNQPQHF. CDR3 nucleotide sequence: TGCAGTGCTAGAGGTTGGGTCCAGGGCGAGCCTAATCAGCCCCAGCATTTT.

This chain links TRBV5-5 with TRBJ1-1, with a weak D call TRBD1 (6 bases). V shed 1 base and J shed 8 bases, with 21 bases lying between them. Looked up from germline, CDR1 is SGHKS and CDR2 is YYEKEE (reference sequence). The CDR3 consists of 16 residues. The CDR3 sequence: CASSLIPDTGGTEAFF. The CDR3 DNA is TGTGCCAGCAGCTTGATTCCGGACACCGGGGGCACCGAAGCTTTCTTT.

This CDR3 reads CASSEPGTSGTYEQYF. Here the CDR3 DNA reads TGCGCCAGCAGTGAGCCCGGGACTAGCGGTACCTACGAGCAGTACTTC. The chain has TRBV10-2 and TRBJ2-7, with 11 bases identical to TRBD2. CDR3 size: 16 residues. The V and J ends lost 2 bases and 2 bases, in that order; junction bases with no gene match: 5. CDR1 is WSHSY and CDR2 is SAAADI in the germline V gene.

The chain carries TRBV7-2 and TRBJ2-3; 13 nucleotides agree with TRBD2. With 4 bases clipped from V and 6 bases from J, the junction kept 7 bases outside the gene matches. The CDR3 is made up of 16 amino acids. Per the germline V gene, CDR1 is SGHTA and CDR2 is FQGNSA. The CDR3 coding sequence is TGTGCCAGCAGCTCTAGTGGGGGACTAGCGGGGGATACGCAGTATTTT. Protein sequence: CASSSSGGLAGDTQYF.

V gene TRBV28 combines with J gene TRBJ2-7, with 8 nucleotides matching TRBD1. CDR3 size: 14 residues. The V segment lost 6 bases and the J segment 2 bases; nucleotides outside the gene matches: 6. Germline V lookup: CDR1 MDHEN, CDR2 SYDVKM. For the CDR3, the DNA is TGTGCCAGCAGAGAACAGGGGGACCCCTACGAGCAGTACTTC. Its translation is CASREQGDPYEQYF.

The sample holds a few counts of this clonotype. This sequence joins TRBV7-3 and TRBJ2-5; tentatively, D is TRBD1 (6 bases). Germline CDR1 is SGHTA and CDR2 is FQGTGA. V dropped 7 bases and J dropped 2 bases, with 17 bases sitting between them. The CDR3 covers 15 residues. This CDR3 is CASTQTGATQETQYF. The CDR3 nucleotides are TGTGCCAGCACCCAGACAGGAGCAACTCAAGAGACCCAGTACTTC.

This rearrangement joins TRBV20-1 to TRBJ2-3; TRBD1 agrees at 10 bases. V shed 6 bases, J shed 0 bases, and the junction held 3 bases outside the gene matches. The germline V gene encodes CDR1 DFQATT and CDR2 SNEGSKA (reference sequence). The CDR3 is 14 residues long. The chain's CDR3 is CSARDRGSTDTQYF. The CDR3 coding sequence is TGCAGTGCCCGGGACAGGGGAAGCACAGATACGCAGTATTTT.

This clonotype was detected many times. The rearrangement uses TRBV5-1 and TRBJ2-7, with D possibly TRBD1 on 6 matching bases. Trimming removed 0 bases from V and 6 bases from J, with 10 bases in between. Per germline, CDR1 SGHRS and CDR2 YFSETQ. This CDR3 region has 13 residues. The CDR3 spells CASSLGGQGEQYF. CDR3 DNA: TGCGCCAGCAGCTTGGGGGGGCAAGGCGAGCAGTACTTC.

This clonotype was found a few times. The CDR3 protein is CASTRRVGANVLTF. In nucleotides, the CDR3 is TGTGCCAGCACCAGGAGGGTAGGGGCCAACGTCCTGACTTTC. The chain has TRBV28 and TRBJ2-6; D may be TRBD2 (6 bases). The CDR3 runs to 14 residues. V lost 7 bases and J 4 bases, leaving 11 bases between the germline ends. Germline V gene sequence: CDR1 MDHEN, CDR2 SYDVKM. The full variable domain, completed using reference TRBV28 and TRBJ2-6, is DVKVTQSSRYLVKRTGEKVFLECVQDMDHENMFWYRQDPGLGLRLIYFSYDVKMKEKGDIPEGYSVSREKKERFSLILESASTNQTSMYLCASTRRVGANVLTFGAGSRLTVL.

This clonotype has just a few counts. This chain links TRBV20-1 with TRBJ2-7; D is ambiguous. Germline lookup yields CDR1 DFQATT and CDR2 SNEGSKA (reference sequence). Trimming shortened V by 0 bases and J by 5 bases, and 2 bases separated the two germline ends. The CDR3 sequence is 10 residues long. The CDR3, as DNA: TGCAGTGCTAGAGAGGACGAGCAGTACTTC. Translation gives CSAREDEQYF.

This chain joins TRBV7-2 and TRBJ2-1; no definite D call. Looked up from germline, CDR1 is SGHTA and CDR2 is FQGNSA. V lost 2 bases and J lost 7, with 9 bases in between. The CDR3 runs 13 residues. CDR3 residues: CASSLLMKNEQFF. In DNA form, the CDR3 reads TGTGCCAGCAGCTTATTGATGAAAAATGAGCAGTTCTTC.

DNA for the CDR3: TGTGCCAGCAGCTTAGGTTTCCGGAGCACCGGGGAGCTGTTTTTT. It translates to CASSLGFRSTGELFF. The rearrangement links TRBV11-2 to TRBJ2-2; D gene uncertain. The CDR3 is 15 amino acids. Germline CDR1 is SGHAT and CDR2 is FQNNGV. V was clipped by 1 base and J by 4 bases, with 10 bases between them.

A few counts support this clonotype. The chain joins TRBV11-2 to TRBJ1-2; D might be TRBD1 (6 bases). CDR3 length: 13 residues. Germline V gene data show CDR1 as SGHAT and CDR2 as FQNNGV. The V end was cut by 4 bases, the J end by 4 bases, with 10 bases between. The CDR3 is CASSSTDSYGYTF. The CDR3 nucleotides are TGTGCCAGCAGCTCAACGGACAGCTATGGCTACACCTTC. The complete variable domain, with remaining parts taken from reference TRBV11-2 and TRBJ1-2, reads EAGVAQSPRYKIIEKRQSVAFWCNPISGHATLYWYQQILGQGPKLLIQFQNNGVVDDSQLPKDRFSAERLKGVDSTLKIQPAKLEDSAVYLCASSSTDSYGYTFGSGTRLTVV.

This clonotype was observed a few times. In DNA form, the CDR3 reads TGTGCCAGTAGTCCCCGTAGTAGCGGGGGAATTGAGCAGTTCTTC. Translated, it gives CASSPRSSGGIEQFF. The chain uses TRBV19 and TRBJ2-1; 9 positions agree with TRBD2. Unmatched junction bases numbered 11, after V lost 5 bases and J lost 9 bases. The CDR3 covers 15 residues. CDR1 and CDR2 from the germline V gene are LNHDA and SQIVND (reference sequence). Combining the CDR3 with reference TRBV19 and TRBJ2-1 gives the whole variable domain DGGITQSPKYLFRKEGQNVTLSCEQNLNHDAMYWYRQDPGQGLRLIYYSQIVNDFQKGDIAEGYSVSREKKESFPLTVTSAQKNPTAFYLCASSPRSSGGIEQFFGPGTRLTVL.

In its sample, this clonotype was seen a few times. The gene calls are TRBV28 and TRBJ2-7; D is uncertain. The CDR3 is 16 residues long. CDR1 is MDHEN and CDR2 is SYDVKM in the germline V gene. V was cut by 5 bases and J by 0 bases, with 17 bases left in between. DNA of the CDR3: TGTGCCAGCAGTAAACCCCGCAGGTTAAGCTCCTACGAGCAGTACTTC. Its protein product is CASSKPRRLSSYEQYF.

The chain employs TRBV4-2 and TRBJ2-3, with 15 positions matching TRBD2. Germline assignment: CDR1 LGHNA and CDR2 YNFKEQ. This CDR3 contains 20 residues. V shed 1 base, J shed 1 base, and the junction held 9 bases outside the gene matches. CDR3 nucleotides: TGTGCCAGCAGCCAAGTTTGGACTAGCGGGAGGGCCGTCGGCACAGATACGCAGTATTTT. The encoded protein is CASSQVWTSGRAVGTDTQYF.

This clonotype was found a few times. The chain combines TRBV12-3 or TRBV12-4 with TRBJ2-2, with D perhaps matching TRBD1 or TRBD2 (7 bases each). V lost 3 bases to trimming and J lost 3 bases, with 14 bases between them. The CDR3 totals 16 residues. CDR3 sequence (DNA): TGTGCCAGCAGTTTGGGAGGGACAGCCTACACCGGGGAGCTGTTTTTT. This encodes CASSLGGTAYTGELFF.

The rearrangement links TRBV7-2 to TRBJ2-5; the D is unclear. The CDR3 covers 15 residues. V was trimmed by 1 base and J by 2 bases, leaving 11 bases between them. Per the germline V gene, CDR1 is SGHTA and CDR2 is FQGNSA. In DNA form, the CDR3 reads TGTGCCAGCAGCTTAGTTTCTCAGAGTCAAGAGACCCAGTACTTC. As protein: CASSLVSQSQETQYF.

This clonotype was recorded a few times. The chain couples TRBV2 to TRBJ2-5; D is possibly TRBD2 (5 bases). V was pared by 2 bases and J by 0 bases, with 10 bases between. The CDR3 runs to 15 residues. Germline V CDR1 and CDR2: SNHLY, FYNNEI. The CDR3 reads CASSERESNQETQYF. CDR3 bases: TGTGCCAGCAGTGAAAGGGAGTCCAACCAAGAGACCCAGTACTTC.